These T cell receptor beta chains were read from a single sample in a study of shared clonotypes between healthy human individuals. Sequencing used immunoSEQ multiplex PCR; TCRdb keeps in-frame clones, though not all of them. The sample shows approximately 620,000 clones, almost 97% of them seen only once. Sequences were obtained from naive CD4+ T cells sorted from blood. These receptors came from a woman in her twenties or thirties in good health. Each CDR3 is given with its conserved first and last residue. Fields, in order: clone size, J gene, D gene, V gene, CDR3 DNA, CDR3 protein. D genes are given only for firm matches. A clone size is listed for some rows: how often the clone was seen (once, few, many), or a class if it is expanded.

clone size: -; J gene: TRBJ2-7; D gene: TRBD2; V gene: TRBV28; CDR3 DNA: TGTGCCAGCAGTTTATGGGCCTCGACTAGCGTACACACTTCATCCTACGAGCAGTACTTC; CDR3 protein: CASSLWASTSVHTSSYEQYF
clone size: -; J gene: TRBJ2-1; D gene: -; V gene: TRBV27; CDR3 DNA: TGTGCCAGCAGTTGGATGGGAGAGCCCTACAATGAGCAGTTCTTC; CDR3 protein: CASSWMGEPYNEQFF
clone size: -; J gene: TRBJ2-3; D gene: -; V gene: TRBV28; CDR3 DNA: TGTGCCAGCAGTTTCCTTATCCCAGATACGCAGTATTTT; CDR3 protein: CASSFLIPDTQYF
clone size: once; J gene: TRBJ2-5; D gene: TRBD2; V gene: TRBV19; CDR3 DNA: TGTGCCAGTAGTATCGGACTAGCGGGAGGTGGGAAGACCCAGTACTTC; CDR3 protein: CASSIGLAGGGKTQYF
clone size: -; J gene: TRBJ2-7; D gene: -; V gene: TRBV27; CDR3 DNA: TGTGCCAGCAGCCCCGGACAGTGGAGCTCCTACGAGCAGTACTTC; CDR3 protein: CASSPGQWSSYEQYF
clone size: -; J gene: TRBJ2-1; D gene: TRBD2; V gene: TRBV28; CDR3 DNA: TGTGCCAGCAGCATCCCCAGCGGGAGGGCCGATGAGCAGTTCTTC; CDR3 protein: CASSIPSGRADEQFF
clone size: -; J gene: TRBJ1-5; D gene: TRBD1; V gene: TRBV28; CDR3 DNA: TGTGCCAGCAGTTCACCGACAGGGGATCAGCCCCAGCATTTT; CDR3 protein: CASSSPTGDQPQHF
clone size: once; J gene: TRBJ2-5; D gene: -; V gene: TRBV6-5; CDR3 DNA: TGTGCCAGCAGTTACTCGTTTAATCTCCAAGAGACCCAGTACTTC; CDR3 protein: CASSYSFNLQETQYF
clone size: -; J gene: TRBJ2-1; D gene: -; V gene: TRBV29-1; CDR3 DNA: TGCAGCGTTGAATCGTCGCGAATCAATGAGCAGTTCTTC; CDR3 protein: CSVESSRINEQFF
clone size: -; J gene: TRBJ1-3; D gene: -; V gene: TRBV5-4; CDR3 DNA: TGTGCCAGCAGCCCTCACCCAAACCCAGACTCTGGAAACACCATATATTTT; CDR3 protein: CASSPHPNPDSGNTIYF
clone size: once; J gene: TRBJ2-5; D gene: -; V gene: TRBV4-1; CDR3 DNA: TGCGCCAGCAGCCAAGATCCCCCAGATACTCAAGAGACCCAGTACTTC; CDR3 protein: CASSQDPPDTQETQYF
clone size: -; J gene: TRBJ2-7; D gene: -; V gene: TRBV28; CDR3 DNA: TGTGCCAGCAGTGACTCAGAAGGGGTCTCCAACGAGCAGTACTTC; CDR3 protein: CASSDSEGVSNEQYF
clone size: -; J gene: TRBJ1-2; D gene: TRBD1; V gene: TRBV4-2; CDR3 DNA: TGTGCCAGCAGCTTCCTTGACAGGGGAGGAAACTATGGCTACACCTTC; CDR3 protein: CASSFLDRGGNYGYTF
clone size: -; J gene: TRBJ2-1; D gene: TRBD2; V gene: TRBV19; CDR3 DNA: TGTGCCAGTAGTATAACTTGGACTAGCGGGAGCAATGAGCAGTTCTTC; CDR3 protein: CASSITWTSGSNEQFF
clone size: -; J gene: TRBJ2-2; D gene: -; V gene: TRBV4-2; CDR3 DNA: TGTGCCAGTCGGACGACGAACACCGGGGAGCTGTTTTTT; CDR3 protein: CASRTTNTGELFF
clone size: -; J gene: TRBJ2-7; D gene: TRBD2; V gene: TRBV5-1; CDR3 DNA: TGCGCCAGCAGCTTGGGGTCTACTAGCGGCAGATCCTACGAGCAGTACTTC; CDR3 protein: CASSLGSTSGRSYEQYF
clone size: -; J gene: TRBJ2-3; D gene: -; V gene: TRBV2; CDR3 DNA: TGTGCCAGCAGTGTAAACGGTGGGATCCCAGATACGCAGTATTTT; CDR3 protein: CASSVNGGIPDTQYF
clone size: -; J gene: TRBJ2-5; D gene: -; V gene: TRBV5-1; CDR3 DNA: TGCGCCAGCAGCTTGATGACAACCCAAGAGACCCAGTACTTC; CDR3 protein: CASSLMTTQETQYF
clone size: -; J gene: TRBJ1-1; D gene: -; V gene: TRBV5-6; CDR3 DNA: TGTGCCAGCAGCTCTGGGCGAGGGAACACTGAAGCTTTCTTT; CDR3 protein: CASSSGRGNTEAFF
clone size: -; J gene: TRBJ2-3; D gene: TRBD2; V gene: TRBV7-9; CDR3 DNA: TGTGCCAGCATCCTCCTATCGGGAGGGCCAGATACGCAGTATTTT; CDR3 protein: CASILLSGGPDTQYF
clone size: -; J gene: TRBJ2-1; D gene: -; V gene: TRBV29-1; CDR3 DNA: TGCAGCGCCCCGGGCCCCACCCTGTTCTTC; CDR3 protein: CSAPGPTLFF
clone size: -; J gene: TRBJ1-4; D gene: TRBD1; V gene: TRBV11-2; CDR3 DNA: TGTGCCAGCAGCAACCGGCCCAGGGGACAGACCGGGCGTGAAAAACTGTTTTTT; CDR3 protein: CASSNRPRGQTGREKLFF
clone size: -; J gene: TRBJ2-5; D gene: -; V gene: TRBV10-3; CDR3 DNA: TGTGCCATCAGTGAAGGACACCAAGAGACCCAGTACTTC; CDR3 protein: CAISEGHQETQYF
clone size: -; J gene: TRBJ2-7; D gene: TRBD1; V gene: TRBV9; CDR3 DNA: TGTGCCAGCAGCGTAGGACAGGGGGCGGGAGAGCAGTACTTC; CDR3 protein: CASSVGQGAGEQYF
clone size: -; J gene: TRBJ1-1; D gene: -; V gene: TRBV18; CDR3 DNA: TGTGCCAGCTCAGTAGAAAGGAGCCCAGCTTTCTTT; CDR3 protein: CASSVERSPAFF
clone size: -; J gene: TRBJ2-1; D gene: TRBD2; V gene: TRBV6-5; CDR3 DNA: TGTGCCAGCAATCAGGGCGGGAGCCCGTACAATGAGCAGTTCTTC; CDR3 protein: CASNQGGSPYNEQFF
clone size: once; J gene: TRBJ1-3; D gene: -; V gene: TRBV29-1; CDR3 DNA: TGCAGCGTCATCGGAGACTCTGGAAACACCATATATTTT; CDR3 protein: CSVIGDSGNTIYF
clone size: -; J gene: TRBJ1-3; D gene: -; V gene: TRBV14; CDR3 DNA: TGTGCCAGCAGCCATACCTCTGGAAACACCATATATTTT; CDR3 protein: CASSHTSGNTIYF
clone size: -; J gene: TRBJ1-2; D gene: -; V gene: TRBV6-1; CDR3 DNA: TGTGCCAGCAGATTAAGGGGAAGTTCCGATGGCTACACCTTC; CDR3 protein: CASRLRGSSDGYTF
clone size: -; J gene: TRBJ2-3; D gene: TRBD2; V gene: TRBV11-2; CDR3 DNA: TGTGCCAGCAGCCTAACAAACTTGACTAGCGGGAGCCCAGATACGCAGTATTTT; CDR3 protein: CASSLTNLTSGSPDTQYF
clone size: -; J gene: TRBJ2-3; D gene: TRBD2; V gene: TRBV2; CDR3 DNA: TGTGCCAGCAGTCCGACTAGCTCGACTAGCACAGATACGCAGTATTTT; CDR3 protein: CASSPTSSTSTDTQYF
clone size: -; J gene: TRBJ1-2; D gene: TRBD1; V gene: TRBV10-3; CDR3 DNA: TGTGCCATCAATACTGACAGGGCTAACTATGGCTACACCTTC; CDR3 protein: CAINTDRANYGYTF
clone size: -; J gene: TRBJ1-1; D gene: -; V gene: TRBV28; CDR3 DNA: TGTGCCAGCAGTTACCCCCTACCCCCTGAAGCTTTCTTT; CDR3 protein: CASSYPLPPEAFF
clone size: -; J gene: TRBJ2-5; D gene: -; V gene: TRBV2; CDR3 DNA: TGTGCCAGCAGTGAAACGCGGGTAGTAGAGACCCAGTACTTC; CDR3 protein: CASSETRVVETQYF
clone size: -; J gene: TRBJ2-7; D gene: -; V gene: TRBV5-1; CDR3 DNA: TGCGCCAGCAGCCCGCCCGGGACTCTGAGCTCCTACGAGCAGTACTTC; CDR3 protein: CASSPPGTLSSYEQYF
clone size: -; J gene: TRBJ2-7; D gene: -; V gene: TRBV6-1; CDR3 DNA: TGTGCCAGCAGTTACGCCTACGAGCAGTACTTC; CDR3 protein: CASSYAYEQYF
clone size: -; J gene: TRBJ2-5; D gene: TRBD1; V gene: TRBV7-9; CDR3 DNA: TGTGCCAGCAGCTTGCGACCCGGTACAGGGGGAAGTAGGGAGACCCAGTACTTC; CDR3 protein: CASSLRPGTGGSRETQYF
clone size: -; J gene: TRBJ2-3; D gene: -; V gene: TRBV28; CDR3 DNA: TGTGCCAGCATGGCAACGACAGATACGCAGTATTTT; CDR3 protein: CASMATTDTQYF
clone size: -; J gene: TRBJ1-1; D gene: -; V gene: TRBV5-1; CDR3 DNA: TGCGCCAGCCGGTTTACTCTAGGGAACACTGAAGCTTTCTTT; CDR3 protein: CASRFTLGNTEAFF
clone size: -; J gene: TRBJ1-5; D gene: -; V gene: TRBV6-1; CDR3 DNA: TGTGCCAGCAGATTACAGCAATGGCAGCCCCAGCATTTT; CDR3 protein: CASRLQQWQPQHF